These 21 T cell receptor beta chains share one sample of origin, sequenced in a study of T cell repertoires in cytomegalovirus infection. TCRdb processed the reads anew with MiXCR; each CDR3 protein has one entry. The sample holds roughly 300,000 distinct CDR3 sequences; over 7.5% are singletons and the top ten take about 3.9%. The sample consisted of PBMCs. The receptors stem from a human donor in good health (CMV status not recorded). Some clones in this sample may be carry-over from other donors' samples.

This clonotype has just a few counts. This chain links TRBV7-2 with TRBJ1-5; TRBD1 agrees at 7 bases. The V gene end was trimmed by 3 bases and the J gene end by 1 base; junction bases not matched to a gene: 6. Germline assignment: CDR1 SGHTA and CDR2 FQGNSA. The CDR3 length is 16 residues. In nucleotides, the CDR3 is TGTGCCAGCAGCTTTACGGGACAGACGAGCAATCAGCCCCAGCATTTT. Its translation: CASSFTGQTSNQPQHF.

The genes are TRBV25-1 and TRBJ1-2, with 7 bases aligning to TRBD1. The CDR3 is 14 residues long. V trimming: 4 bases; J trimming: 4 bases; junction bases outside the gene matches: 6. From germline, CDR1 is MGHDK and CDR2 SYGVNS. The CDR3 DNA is TGTGCCAGCAGTGGAGGGGGCTGGGGCTATGGCTACACCTTC. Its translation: CASSGGGWGYGYTF.

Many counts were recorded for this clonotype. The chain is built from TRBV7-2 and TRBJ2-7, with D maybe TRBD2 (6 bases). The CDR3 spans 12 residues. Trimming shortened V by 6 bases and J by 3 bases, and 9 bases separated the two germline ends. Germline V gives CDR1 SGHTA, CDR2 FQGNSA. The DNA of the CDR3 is TGTGCCAGCAGGGGGAGGTACTACGAGCAGTACTTC. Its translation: CASRGRYYEQYF.

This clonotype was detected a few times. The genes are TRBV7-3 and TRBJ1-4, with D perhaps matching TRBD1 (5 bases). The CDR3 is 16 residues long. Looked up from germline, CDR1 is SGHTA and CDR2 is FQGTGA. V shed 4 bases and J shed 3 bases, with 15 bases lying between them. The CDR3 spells CASSSRQRGANEKLFF. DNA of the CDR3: TGTGCCAGCAGCTCAAGACAGCGAGGGGCTAATGAAAAACTGTTTTTT.

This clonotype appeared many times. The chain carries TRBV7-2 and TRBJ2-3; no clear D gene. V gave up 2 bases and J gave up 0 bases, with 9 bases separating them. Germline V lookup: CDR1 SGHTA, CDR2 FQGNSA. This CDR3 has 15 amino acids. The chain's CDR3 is CASSLRVGSTDTQYF. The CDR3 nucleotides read TGTGCCAGCAGCTTAAGGGTGGGCAGCACAGATACGCAGTATTTT.

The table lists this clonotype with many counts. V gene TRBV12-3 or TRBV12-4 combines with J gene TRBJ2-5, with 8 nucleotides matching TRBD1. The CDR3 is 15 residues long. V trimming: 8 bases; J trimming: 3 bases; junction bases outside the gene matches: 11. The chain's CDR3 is CASGETRGQKETQYF. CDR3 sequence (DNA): TGTGCCAGCGGTGAAACCAGGGGGCAGAAAGAGACCCAGTACTTC.

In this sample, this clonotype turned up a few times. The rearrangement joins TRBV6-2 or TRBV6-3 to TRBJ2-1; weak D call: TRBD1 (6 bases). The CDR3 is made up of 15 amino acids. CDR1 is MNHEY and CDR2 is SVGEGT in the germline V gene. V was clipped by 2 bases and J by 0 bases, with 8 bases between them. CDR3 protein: CASSYRDTSYNEQFF. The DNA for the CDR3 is TGTGCCAGCAGTTACAGGGACACCTCCTACAATGAGCAGTTCTTC.

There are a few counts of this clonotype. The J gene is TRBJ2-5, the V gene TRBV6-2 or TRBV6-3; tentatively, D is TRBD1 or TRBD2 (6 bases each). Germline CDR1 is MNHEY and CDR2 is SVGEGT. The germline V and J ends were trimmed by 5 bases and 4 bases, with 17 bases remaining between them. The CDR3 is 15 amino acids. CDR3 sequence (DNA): TGTGCCAGCAGTCTCCGGGGGCTGGTCCCAGAGACCCAGTACTTC. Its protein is CASSLRGLVPETQYF.

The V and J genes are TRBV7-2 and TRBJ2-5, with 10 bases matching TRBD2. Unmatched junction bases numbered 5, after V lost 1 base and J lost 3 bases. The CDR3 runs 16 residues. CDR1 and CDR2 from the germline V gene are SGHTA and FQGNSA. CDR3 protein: CASSLDKRGGKETQYF. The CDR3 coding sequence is TGTGCCAGCAGCTTAGACAAGCGGGGGGGCAAAGAGACCCAGTACTTC.

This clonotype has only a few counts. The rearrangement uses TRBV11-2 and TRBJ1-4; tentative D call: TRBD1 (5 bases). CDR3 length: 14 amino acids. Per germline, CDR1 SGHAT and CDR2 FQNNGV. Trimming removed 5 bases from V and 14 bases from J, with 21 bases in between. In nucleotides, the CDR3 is TGTGCCAGCAGCCCACCCATACCGGGGACCCACCTGTTTTTT. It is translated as CASSPPIPGTHLFF.

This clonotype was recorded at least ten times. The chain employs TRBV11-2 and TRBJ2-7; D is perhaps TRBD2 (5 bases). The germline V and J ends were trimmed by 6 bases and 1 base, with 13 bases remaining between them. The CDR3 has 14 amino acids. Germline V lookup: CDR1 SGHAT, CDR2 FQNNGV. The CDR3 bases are TGTGCCAGCAGACCAGGACTGGGGTCCTACGAGCAGTACTTC. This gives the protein CASRPGLGSYEQYF.

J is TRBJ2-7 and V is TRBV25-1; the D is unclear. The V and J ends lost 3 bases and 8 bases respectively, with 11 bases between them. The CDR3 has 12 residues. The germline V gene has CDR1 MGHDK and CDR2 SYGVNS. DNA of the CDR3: TGTGCCAGCAGTGATGAGGTACGCAAGCAGTACTTC. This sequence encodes CASSDEVRKQYF.

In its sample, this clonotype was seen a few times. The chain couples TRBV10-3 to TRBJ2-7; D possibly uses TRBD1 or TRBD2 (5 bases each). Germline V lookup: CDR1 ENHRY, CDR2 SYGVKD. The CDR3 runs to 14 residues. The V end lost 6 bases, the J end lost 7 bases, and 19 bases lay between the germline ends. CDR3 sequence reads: CAIRGDGGVGEQYF. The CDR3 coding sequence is TGTGCCATCAGAGGGGACGGTGGGGTAGGGGAGCAGTACTTC.

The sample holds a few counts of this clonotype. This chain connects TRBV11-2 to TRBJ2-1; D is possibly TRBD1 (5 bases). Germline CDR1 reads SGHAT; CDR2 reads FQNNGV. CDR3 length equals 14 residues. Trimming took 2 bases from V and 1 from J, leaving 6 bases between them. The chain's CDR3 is CASSLRQSYNEQFF. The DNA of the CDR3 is TGTGCCAGCAGCTTAAGACAGTCCTACAATGAGCAGTTCTTC.

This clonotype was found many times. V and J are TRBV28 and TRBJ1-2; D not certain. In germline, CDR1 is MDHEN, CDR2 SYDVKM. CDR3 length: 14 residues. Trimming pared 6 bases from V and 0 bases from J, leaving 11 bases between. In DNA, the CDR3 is TGTGCCAGCAGAACCGTTCCTTCTAACTATGGCTACACCTTC. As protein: CASRTVPSNYGYTF.

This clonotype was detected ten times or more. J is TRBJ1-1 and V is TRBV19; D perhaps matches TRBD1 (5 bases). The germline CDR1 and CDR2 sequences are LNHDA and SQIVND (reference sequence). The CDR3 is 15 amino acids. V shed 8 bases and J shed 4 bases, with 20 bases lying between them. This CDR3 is CASGKGRAPSTEAFF. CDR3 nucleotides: TGTGCCAGTGGGAAGGGCAGGGCACCCAGCACTGAAGCTTTCTTT.

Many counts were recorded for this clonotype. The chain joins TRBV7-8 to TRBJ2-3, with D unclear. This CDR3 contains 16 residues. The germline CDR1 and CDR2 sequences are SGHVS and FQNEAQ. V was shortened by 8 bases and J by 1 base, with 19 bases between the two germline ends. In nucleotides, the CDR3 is TGTGCCAGCCGGCGGCAGCGCTTACCTGGCACAGATACGCAGTATTTT. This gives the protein CASRRQRLPGTDTQYF.

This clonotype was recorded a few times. CDR3 sequence (DNA): TGTGCCAGCACCAATGGGGGGCGACGCAATCAGCCCCAGCATTTT. Translation gives CASTNGGRRNQPQHF. J is TRBJ1-5 and V is TRBV28, with D possibly TRBD1 on 6 matching bases. CDR1 and CDR2 (germline): MDHEN, SYDVKM. V gave up 7 bases and J gave up 2 bases, with 15 bases separating them. The length of the CDR3 is 15 residues.

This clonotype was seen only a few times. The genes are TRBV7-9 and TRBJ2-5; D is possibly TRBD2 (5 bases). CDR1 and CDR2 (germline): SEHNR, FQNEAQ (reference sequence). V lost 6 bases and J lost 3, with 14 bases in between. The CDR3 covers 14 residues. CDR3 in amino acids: CASRPAGKKETQYF. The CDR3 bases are TGTGCCAGCAGGCCAGCCGGGAAAAAAGAGACCCAGTACTTC.

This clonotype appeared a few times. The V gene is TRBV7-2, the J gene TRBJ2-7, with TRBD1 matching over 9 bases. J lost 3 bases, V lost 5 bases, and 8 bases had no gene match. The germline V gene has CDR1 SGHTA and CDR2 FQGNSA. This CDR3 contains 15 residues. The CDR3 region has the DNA TGTGCCAGCAGCACGGGGACAGGGAATCTCTACGAGCAGTACTTC. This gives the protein CASSTGTGNLYEQYF.

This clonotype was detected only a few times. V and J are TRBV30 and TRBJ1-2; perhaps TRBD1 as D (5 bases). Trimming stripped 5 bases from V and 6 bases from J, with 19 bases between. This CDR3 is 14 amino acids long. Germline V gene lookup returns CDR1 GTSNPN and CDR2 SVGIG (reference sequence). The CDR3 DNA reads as TGTGCCTGGGACCTCTTTCCCAGGGAAGATGGCTACACCTTC. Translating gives CAWDLFPREDGYTF.